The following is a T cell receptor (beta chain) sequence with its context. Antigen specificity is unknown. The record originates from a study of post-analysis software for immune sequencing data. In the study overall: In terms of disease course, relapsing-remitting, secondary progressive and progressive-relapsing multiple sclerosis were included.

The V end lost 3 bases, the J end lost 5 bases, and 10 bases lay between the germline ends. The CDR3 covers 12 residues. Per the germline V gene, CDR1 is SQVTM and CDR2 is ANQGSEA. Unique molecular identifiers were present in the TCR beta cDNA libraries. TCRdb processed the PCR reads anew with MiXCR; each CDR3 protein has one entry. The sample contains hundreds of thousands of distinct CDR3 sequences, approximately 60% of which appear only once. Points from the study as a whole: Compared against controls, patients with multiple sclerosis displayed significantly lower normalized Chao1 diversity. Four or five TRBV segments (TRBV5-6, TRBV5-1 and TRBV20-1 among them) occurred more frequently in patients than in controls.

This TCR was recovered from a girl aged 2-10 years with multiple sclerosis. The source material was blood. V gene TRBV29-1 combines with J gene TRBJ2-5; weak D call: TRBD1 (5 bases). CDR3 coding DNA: TGCAGCGTTGACAGGGCGAGTGAGACCCAGTACTTC. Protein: CSVDRASETQYF. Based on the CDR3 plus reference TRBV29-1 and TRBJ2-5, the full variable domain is SAVISQKPSRDICQRGTSLTIQCQVDSQVTMMFWYRQQPGQSLTLIATANQGSEATYESGFVIDKFPISRPNLTFSTLTVSNMSPEDSSIYLCSVDRASETQYFGPGTRLLVL.